This is a list of T cell receptor beta chains from one sample in a study of T-cell reconstitution after alpha-beta-depleted transplantation in children. MiXCR was run by TCRdb on the PCR reads, yielding one entry per CDR3 protein. Of 250,000 to 400,000 distinct CDR3 sequences listed, approximately 23% are singletons. This sample comprised PBMCs, mostly from graft donor cells, obtained 180 days after TCRalphabeta/CD19-depleted stem cell transplant. Receptors originate from a male patient under 18 who had a stem cell transplant for acute lymphoblastic leukemia, so the T cells may come from the graft donor. CDR3s include the opening cysteine and the closing phenylalanine or tryptophan. The order of the fields is D gene, clone size, CDR3 length, V gene, J gene, CDR3 protein, CDR3 DNA. A D gene is named only where the DNA matches it firmly. Size values are once, few and many counts, or a class for expanded clones, and some rows have none.

D: TRBD1; size: few; length: 12; V: TRBV20-1; J: TRBJ2-1; CDR3: CSPGQGFNEQFF; DNA: TGCAGTCCGGGACAGGGGTTTAATGAGCAGTTCTTC
D: NA; size: NA; length: 12; V: TRBV18; J: TRBJ1-2; CDR3: CASSSIGDGYTF; DNA: TGTGCCAGCTCCTCAATAGGGGATGGCTACACCTTC
D: TRBD1; size: NA; length: 20; V: TRBV27; J: TRBJ1-5; CDR3: CASSHLTGVLGAYSNQPQHF; DNA: TGTGCCAGTAGTCACCTAACAGGGGTTCTCGGGGCATATAGCAATCAGCCCCAGCATTTT
D: NA; size: NA; length: 16; V: TRBV4-2; J: TRBJ2-5; CDR3: CASSHGEVQREETQYF; DNA: TGTGCCAGCAGCCACGGGGAGGTCCAACGTGAAGAGACCCAGTACTTC
D: TRBD2; size: few; length: 23; V: TRBV14; J: TRBJ2-7; CDR3: CASSQGGASGLNAGVWQSYEQYF; DNA: TGTGCCAGCAGCCAAGGAGGCGCTAGCGGACTGAACGCGGGGGTGTGGCAATCCTACGAGCAGTACTTC
D: NA; size: NA; length: 15; V: TRBV3-1; J: TRBJ1-2; CDR3: CASSPAGAPGYGYTF; DNA: TGTGCCAGCAGCCCGGCCGGGGCCCCTGGCTATGGCTACACCTTC
D: TRBD2; size: few; length: 15; V: TRBV4-1; J: TRBJ2-7; CDR3: CASSQGGGSSYEQYF; DNA: TGCGCCAGCAGCCAAGGAGGCGGGAGTTCCTACGAGCAGTACTTC
D: TRBD2; size: few; length: 17; V: TRBV5-1; J: TRBJ2-4; CDR3: CASSPPVPWREGNIQYF; DNA: TGCGCCAGCAGCCCCCCGGTTCCCTGGCGGGAGGGAAACATTCAGTACTTC
D: TRBD2; size: NA; length: 19; V: TRBV9; J: TRBJ2-1; CDR3: CASSVTVGTLAGGNNEQFF; DNA: TGTGCCAGCAGCGTAACTGTAGGGACCCTAGCGGGAGGCAACAATGAGCAGTTCTTC
D: NA; size: NA; length: 15; V: TRBV20-1; J: TRBJ2-2; CDR3: CSAVQGGRLAGELFF; DNA: TGCAGTGCTGTACAGGGAGGGCGTCTGGCCGGGGAGCTGTTTTTT
D: NA; size: few; length: 13; V: TRBV5-1; J: TRBJ2-7; CDR3: CASSLGPYYEQYF; DNA: TGCGCCAGCAGCTTGGGTCCGTACTACGAGCAGTACTTC
D: TRBD2; size: NA; length: 15; V: TRBV6-1; J: TRBJ2-2; CDR3: CASRSSGTNTGELFF; DNA: TGTGCCAGCCGATCTAGCGGGACAAACACCGGGGAGCTGTTTTTT
D: NA; size: NA; length: 21; V: TRBV21-1; J: TRBJ2-5; CDR3: CASSKEGGRSEGDKGWETQYF; DNA: TGTGCCAGCAGCAAAGAAGGCGGGAGGTCTGAGGGGGACAAAGGGTGGGAGACCCAGTACTTC
D: NA; size: NA; length: 12; V: TRBV12-3/TRBV12-4; J: TRBJ2-1; CDR3: CASSQAVDEQFF; DNA: TGTGCCAGCAGTCAAGCCGTCGATGAGCAGTTCTTC
D: NA; size: NA; length: 17; V: TRBV4-1; J: TRBJ2-7; CDR3: CASSPFLAPHRTYEQYF; DNA: TGCGCCAGCAGCCCATTCCTGGCGCCCCATCGCACCTACGAGCAGTACTTC
D: TRBD2; size: few; length: 14; V: TRBV7-9; J: TRBJ2-1; CDR3: CASTKGGGSRSMFF; DNA: TGTGCCAGCACCAAAGGAGGCGGGAGTCGGTCGATGTTCTTC
D: NA; size: NA; length: 12; V: TRBV4-1; J: TRBJ1-1; CDR3: CASSQGLPEAFF; DNA: TGCGCCAGCAGCCAAGGGTTACCTGAAGCTTTCTTT
D: NA; size: NA; length: 15; V: TRBV7-7; J: TRBJ2-1; CDR3: CASSPSRSSYNEQFF; DNA: TGTGCCAGCAGCCCTAGCAGGAGCTCCTACAATGAGCAGTTCTTC
D: NA; size: medium-sized; length: 12; V: TRBV5-1; J: TRBJ2-7; CDR3: CASSLVGDEQYF; DNA: TGTGCCAGCAGCTTGGTGGGGGACGAGCAGTACTTC
D: NA; size: few; length: 14; V: TRBV10-2; J: TRBJ2-7; CDR3: CASSESDNSYEQYF; DNA: TGCGCCAGCAGTGAGTCGGACAACTCCTACGAGCAGTACTTC
D: TRBD2; size: NA; length: 19; V: TRBV24-1; J: TRBJ2-1; CDR3: CATSDLKGLAGGEGDEQFF; DNA: TGTGCCACCAGTGACTTGAAGGGACTAGCGGGAGGGGAGGGGGATGAGCAGTTCTTC
D: NA; size: many; length: 14; V: TRBV29-1; J: TRBJ2-3; CDR3: CSVSTDASTDTQYF; DNA: TGCAGCGTTTCTACGGACGCTAGCACAGATACGCAGTATTTT
D: NA; size: few; length: 14; V: TRBV7-9; J: TRBJ2-2; CDR3: CASSYGVDTGELFF; DNA: TGTGCCAGCAGCTATGGTGTGGACACCGGGGAGCTGTTTTTT
D: NA; size: NA; length: 15; V: TRBV5-6; J: TRBJ2-1; CDR3: CASSLAGRDYNEQFF; DNA: TGTGCCAGCAGCTTGGCCGGTCGGGACTACAATGAGCAGTTCTTC
D: NA; size: NA; length: 18; V: TRBV20-1; J: TRBJ2-3; CDR3: CSADTHPGGLTGTDTQYF; DNA: TGCAGTGCTGATACGCATCCGGGTGGGCTCACAGGGACAGATACGCAGTATTTT
D: NA; size: NA; length: 12; V: TRBV12-3/TRBV12-4; J: TRBJ2-7; CDR3: CASSPFSYEQYF; DNA: TGTGCCAGCAGCCCTTTCTCCTACGAGCAGTACTTC
D: NA; size: few; length: 15; V: TRBV11-2; J: TRBJ2-5; CDR3: CASSLDWSTQETQYF; DNA: TGTGCCAGCAGCTTAGATTGGAGTACCCAAGAGACCCAGTACTTC
D: TRBD1; size: few; length: 17; V: TRBV6-5; J: TRBJ1-5; CDR3: CASSYRPTGGYGQPQHF; DNA: TGTGCCAGCAGTTACCGCCCGACAGGGGGCTATGGTCAGCCCCAGCATTTT
D: TRBD2; size: NA; length: 18; V: TRBV3-1; J: TRBJ2-1; CDR3: CASSPGPSGRHSYNEQFF; DNA: TGTGCCAGCAGCCCCGGACCTAGCGGGAGGCACTCCTACAATGAGCAGTTCTTC
D: TRBD1; size: NA; length: 19; V: TRBV5-1; J: TRBJ1-2; CDR3: CASSRQFPFNGQGDYGYTF; DNA: TGCGCCAGCAGCCGACAATTCCCATTTAACGGACAGGGTGACTATGGCTACACCTTC
D: NA; size: NA; length: 14; V: TRBV15; J: TRBJ1-2; CDR3: CATSSPGRSLSYTF; DNA: TGTGCCACCAGCAGTCCGGGACGTTCATTAAGCTACACCTTC
D: TRBD1; size: many; length: 12; V: TRBV12-3/TRBV12-4; J: TRBJ2-7; CDR3: CASSSQTGSEYF; DNA: TGTGCCAGCAGTTCGCAGACAGGGTCAGAGTACTTC
D: TRBD1; size: few; length: 13; V: TRBV7-9; J: TRBJ1-3; CDR3: CASRGTGVNTIYF; DNA: TGTGCCAGCAGAGGGACAGGGGTGAACACCATATATTTT
D: TRBD2; size: few; length: 18; V: TRBV6-2/TRBV6-3; J: TRBJ2-1; CDR3: CASSYVAGVIYIGNEQFF; DNA: TGTGCCAGCAGTTACGTGGCGGGAGTGATTTATATCGGCAATGAGCAGTTCTTC
D: TRBD2; size: few; length: 16; V: TRBV10-2; J: TRBJ2-2; CDR3: CASSWTSGRYTGELFF; DNA: TGCGCCAGCAGTTGGACTAGCGGGAGATATACCGGGGAGCTGTTTTTT
D: TRBD2; size: few; length: 14; V: TRBV28; J: TRBJ2-7; CDR3: CSHQRLAGGTEQYF; DNA: TGCTCCCACCAACGACTAGCGGGAGGGACCGAGCAGTACTTC
D: NA; size: NA; length: 12; V: TRBV7-9; J: TRBJ1-4; CDR3: CASSLEGEKLFF; DNA: TGTGCCAGCAGCTTAGAAGGGGAAAAACTGTTTTTT
D: TRBD1; size: NA; length: 13; V: TRBV19; J: TRBJ2-7; CDR3: CATRDSAFYEQYF; DNA: TGTGCCACCCGGGACAGCGCCTTCTACGAGCAGTACTTC